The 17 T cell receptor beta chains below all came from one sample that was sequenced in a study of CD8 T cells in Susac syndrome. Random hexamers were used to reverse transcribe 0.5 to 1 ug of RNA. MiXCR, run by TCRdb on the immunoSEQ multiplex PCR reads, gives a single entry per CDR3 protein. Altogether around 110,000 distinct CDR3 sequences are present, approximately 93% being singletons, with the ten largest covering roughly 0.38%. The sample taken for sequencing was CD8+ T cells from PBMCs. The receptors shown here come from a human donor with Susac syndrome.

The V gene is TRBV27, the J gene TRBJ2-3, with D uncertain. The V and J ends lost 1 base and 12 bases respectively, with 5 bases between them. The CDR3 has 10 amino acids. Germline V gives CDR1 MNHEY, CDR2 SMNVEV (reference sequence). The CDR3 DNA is TGTGCCAGCAGTTTATTTTCTCAGTATTTT. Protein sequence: CASSLFSQYF.

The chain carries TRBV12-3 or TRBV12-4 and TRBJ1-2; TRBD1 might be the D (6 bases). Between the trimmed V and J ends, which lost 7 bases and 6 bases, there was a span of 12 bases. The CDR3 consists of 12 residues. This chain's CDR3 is CASTSGADGYTF. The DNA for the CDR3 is TGTGCCAGCACCTCAGGGGCGGATGGCTACACCTTC.

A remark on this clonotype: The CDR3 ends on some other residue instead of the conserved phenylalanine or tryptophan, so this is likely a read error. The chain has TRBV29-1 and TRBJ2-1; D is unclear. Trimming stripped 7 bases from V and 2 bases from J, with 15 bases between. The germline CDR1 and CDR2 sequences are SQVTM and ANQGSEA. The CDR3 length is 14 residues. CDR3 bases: TGCAGCGCTTCACCGGGTCTAACCTACAATGAGCAGTTCTCC. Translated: CSASPGLTYNEQFS.

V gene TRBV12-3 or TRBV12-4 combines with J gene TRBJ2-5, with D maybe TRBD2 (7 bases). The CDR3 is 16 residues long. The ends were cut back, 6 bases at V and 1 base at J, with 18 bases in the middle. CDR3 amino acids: CASSLRGAGLQETQYF. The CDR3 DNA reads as TGTGCCAGCAGCTTACGGGGGGCGGGGCTCCAAGAGACCCAGTACTTC.

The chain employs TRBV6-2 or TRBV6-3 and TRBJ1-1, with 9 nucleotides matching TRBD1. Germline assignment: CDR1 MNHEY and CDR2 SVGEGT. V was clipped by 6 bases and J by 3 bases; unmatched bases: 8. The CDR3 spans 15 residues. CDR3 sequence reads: CASRTDRGRHTEAFF. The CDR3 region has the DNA TGTGCCAGCAGGACCGACAGGGGGAGGCACACTGAAGCTTTCTTT.

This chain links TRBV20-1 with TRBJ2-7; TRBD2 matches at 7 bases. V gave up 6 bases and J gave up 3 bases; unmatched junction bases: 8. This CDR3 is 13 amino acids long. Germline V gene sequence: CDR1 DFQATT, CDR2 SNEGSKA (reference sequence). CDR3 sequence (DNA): TGCAGTGCCCGTAAGCGGGGTTACTACGAGCAGTACTTC. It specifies CSARKRGYYEQYF.

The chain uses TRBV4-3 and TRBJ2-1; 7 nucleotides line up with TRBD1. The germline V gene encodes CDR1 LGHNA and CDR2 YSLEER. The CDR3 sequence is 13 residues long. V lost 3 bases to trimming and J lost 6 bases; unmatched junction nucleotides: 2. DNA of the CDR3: TGCGCCAGCAGCCATGACAGGGCCAATGAGCAGTTCTTC. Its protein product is CASSHDRANEQFF.

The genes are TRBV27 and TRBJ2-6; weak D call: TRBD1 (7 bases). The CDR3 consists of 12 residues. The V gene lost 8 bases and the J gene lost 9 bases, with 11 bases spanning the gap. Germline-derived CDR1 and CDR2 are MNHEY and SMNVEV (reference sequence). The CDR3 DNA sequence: TGTGCCAGCCGACAGGGAGGCAACGTCCTGACTTTC. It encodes CASRQGGNVLTF.

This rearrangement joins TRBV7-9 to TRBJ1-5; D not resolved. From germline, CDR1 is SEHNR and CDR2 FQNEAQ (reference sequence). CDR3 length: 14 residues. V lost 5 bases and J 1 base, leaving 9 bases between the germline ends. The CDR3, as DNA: TGTGCCAGCAGCCATCAAGAAAGCAATCAGCCCCAGCATTTT. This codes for CASSHQESNQPQHF.

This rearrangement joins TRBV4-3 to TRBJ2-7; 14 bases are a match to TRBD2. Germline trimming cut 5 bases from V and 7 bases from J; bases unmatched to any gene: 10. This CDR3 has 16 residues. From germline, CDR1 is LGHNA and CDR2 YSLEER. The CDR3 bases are TGCGCCAGCAGCTCTAGACTAGCGGGGGGGCCGGGGGAGCAGTACTTC. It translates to CASSSRLAGGPGEQYF.

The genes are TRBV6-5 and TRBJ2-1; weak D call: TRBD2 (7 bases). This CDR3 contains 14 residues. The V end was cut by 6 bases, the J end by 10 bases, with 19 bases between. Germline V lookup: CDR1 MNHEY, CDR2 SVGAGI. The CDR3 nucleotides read TGTGCCAGCAGCCCAAGAGGGGGGGTGGGAGAGCAGTTCTTC. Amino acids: CASSPRGGVGEQFF.

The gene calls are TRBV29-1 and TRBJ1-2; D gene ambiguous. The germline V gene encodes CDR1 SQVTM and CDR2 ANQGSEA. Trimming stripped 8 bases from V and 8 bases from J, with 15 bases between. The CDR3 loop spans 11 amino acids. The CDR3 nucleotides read TGCAGCACCAGGACTCGTATGGGCTACACCTTC. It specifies CSTRTRMGYTF.

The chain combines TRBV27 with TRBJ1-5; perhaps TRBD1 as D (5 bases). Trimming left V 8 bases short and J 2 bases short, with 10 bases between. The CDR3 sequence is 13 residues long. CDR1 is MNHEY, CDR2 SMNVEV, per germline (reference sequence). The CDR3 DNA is TGTGCCAGCGCACGGGGGGGCAATCAGCCCCAGCATTTT. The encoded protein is CASARGGNQPQHF.

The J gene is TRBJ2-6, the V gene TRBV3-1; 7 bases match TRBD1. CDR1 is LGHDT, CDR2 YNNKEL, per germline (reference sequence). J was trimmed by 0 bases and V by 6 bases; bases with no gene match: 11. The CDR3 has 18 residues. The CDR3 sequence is CASSPSGTVISGANVLTF. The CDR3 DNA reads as TGTGCCAGCAGTCCCTCAGGGACAGTAATCTCTGGGGCCAACGTCCTGACTTTC.

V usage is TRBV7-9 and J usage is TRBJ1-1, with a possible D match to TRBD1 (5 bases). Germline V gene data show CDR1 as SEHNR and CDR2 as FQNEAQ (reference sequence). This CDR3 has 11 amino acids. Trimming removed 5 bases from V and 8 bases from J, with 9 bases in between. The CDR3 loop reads CASSGGKEAFF. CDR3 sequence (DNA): TGTGCCAGCAGCGGGGGGAAGGAAGCTTTCTTT.

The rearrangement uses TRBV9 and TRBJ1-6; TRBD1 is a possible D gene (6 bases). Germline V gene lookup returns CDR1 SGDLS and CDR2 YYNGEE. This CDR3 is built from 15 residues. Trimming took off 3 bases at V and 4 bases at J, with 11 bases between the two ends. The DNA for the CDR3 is TGTGCCAGCAGCGCCGAGGACAGTTATAATTCACCCCTCCACTTT. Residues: CASSAEDSYNSPLHF. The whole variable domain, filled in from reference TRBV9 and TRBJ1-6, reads DSGVTQTPKHLITATGQRVTLRCSPRSGDLSVYWYQQSLDQGLQFLIQYYNGEERAKGNILERFSAQQFPDLHSELNLSSLELGDSALYFCASSAEDSYNSPLHFGNGTRLTVT.

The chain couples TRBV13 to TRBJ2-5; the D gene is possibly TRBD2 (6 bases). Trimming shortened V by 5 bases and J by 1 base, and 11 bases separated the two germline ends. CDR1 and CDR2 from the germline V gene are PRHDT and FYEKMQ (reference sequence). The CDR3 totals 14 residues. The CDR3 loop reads CASSPRGLQETQYF. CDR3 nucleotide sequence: TGTGCCAGCAGCCCAAGGGGACTCCAAGAGACCCAGTACTTC. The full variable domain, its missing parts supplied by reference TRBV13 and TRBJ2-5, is AAGVIQSPRHLIKEKRETATLKCYPIPRHDTVYWYQQGPGQDPQFLISFYEKMQSDKGSIPDRFSAQQFSDYHSELNMSSLELGDSALYFCASSPRGLQETQYFGPGTRLLVL.